This passage covers 13 T cell receptor beta chains from one sample sequenced in a study of blood T cell repertoires in COVID-19. Sequencing used immunoSEQ multiplex PCR; TCRdb keeps in-frame clones, though not all of them. The sample has about 46,000 clones, 80% to 90% seen once. Sequencing used peripheral blood. The receptors originated from a human donor in a cohort sampled during active COVID-19. The donor label of this sample is uncertain.

The chain recombines TRBV7-2 with TRBJ2-5; D gene unclear. V was shortened by 3 bases and J by 4 bases, with 6 bases between the two germline ends. The CDR3 contains 12 residues. Germline V gene sequence: CDR1 SGHTA, CDR2 FQGNSA. The CDR3 sequence: CASSLPRETQYF. Written as DNA, the CDR3 is TGTGCCAGCAGCTTGCCTAGAGAGACCCAGTACTTC.

This chain joins TRBV7-2 and TRBJ1-6, with 8 bases identical to TRBD1. The junction had 11 bases not matched to a gene; V was cut back by 6 bases and J by 10 bases. Germline V lookup: CDR1 SGHTA, CDR2 FQGNSA. The CDR3 length is 15 residues. In nucleotides, the CDR3 is TGTGCCAGCAGTATAGGGCAGGGGGCGGGGTCACCCCTCCACTTT. As protein: CASSIGQGAGSPLHF.

The genes are TRBV6-5 and TRBJ1-1, with a possible D match to TRBD1 (6 bases). Between the trimmed V and J ends, which lost 3 bases and 6 bases, there was a span of 11 bases. The germline gives CDR1 MNHEY, CDR2 SVGAGI. The CDR3 totals 13 residues. The CDR3 coding sequence is TGTGCCAGCAGTTATGGGGGCTCCCCTGAAGCTTTCTTT. Translated: CASSYGGSPEAFF.

The rearrangement joins TRBV7-2 to TRBJ2-5, with 12 bases matching TRBD2. Per the germline V gene, CDR1 is SGHTA and CDR2 is FQGNSA. V shed 5 bases and J 0 bases; nucleotides not matched to a gene: 4. This CDR3 has 16 amino acids. The CDR3 region is CASSRTSGGYQETQYF. The CDR3 DNA reads as TGTGCCAGCAGCAGAACTAGCGGGGGGTACCAAGAGACCCAGTACTTC.

The genes are TRBV13 and TRBJ2-2; 7 bases match TRBD1. From germline, CDR1 is PRHDT and CDR2 FYEKMQ (reference sequence). The V and J ends lost 5 bases and 0 bases, in that order; junction bases with no gene match: 6. The CDR3 sequence is 16 residues long. The CDR3 sequence is CASSARQGANTGELFF. The DNA for the CDR3 is TGTGCCAGCAGCGCTCGACAGGGCGCGAACACCGGGGAGCTGTTTTTT.

The chain uses TRBV7-6 and TRBJ2-2, with 10 bases that match TRBD2. Germline V gene lookup returns CDR1 SGHVS and CDR2 FNYEAQ. This CDR3 is 16 amino acids long. The ends lost 5 bases at V and 7 bases at J; junction bases unmatched: 10. The CDR3 loop reads CASSQRAGGQGGELFF. Here the CDR3 DNA reads TGTGCCAGCAGCCAACGAGCGGGGGGGCAAGGCGGGGAGCTGTTTTTT.

Relative to its sample, this clone is medium-sized. The chain recombines TRBV7-2 with TRBJ2-5, with 7 bases matching TRBD2. This CDR3 has 18 residues. With 1 base clipped from V and 5 bases from J, the junction kept 16 bases outside the gene matches. Per the germline V gene, CDR1 is SGHTA and CDR2 is FQGNSA. CDR3 DNA sequence: TGTGCCAGCAGCTTAGAAACGGGACTAAACATGGAGGTGGAGACCCAGTACTTC. This encodes CASSLETGLNMEVETQYF.

The gene calls are TRBV5-4 and TRBJ1-3, with D tentatively TRBD1 (5 bases). Trimming took off 2 bases at V and 1 base at J, with 10 bases between the two ends. The CDR3 spans 15 residues. The germline V gene encodes CDR1 SGHNT and CDR2 YYREEE (reference sequence). CDR3 residues: CASSFEGQSGNTIYF. The CDR3 DNA reads TGTGCCAGCAGCTTCGAAGGACAATCTGGAAACACCATATATTTT.

CDR3 protein: CASSLGGTIYNEQFF. Written as DNA, the CDR3 is TGTGCCAGCAGCTTAGGCGGGACCATCTACAATGAGCAGTTCTTC. The chain employs TRBV7-6 and TRBJ2-1; D is possibly TRBD2 (6 bases). The CDR3 contains 15 residues. From germline, CDR1 is SGHVS and CDR2 FNYEAQ. V was cut by 1 base and J by 3 bases, with 10 bases left in between.

V usage is TRBV11-3 and J usage is TRBJ2-2, with TRBD2 identical over 8 bases. The ends lost 5 bases at V and 5 bases at J; junction bases unmatched: 10. Germline-derived CDR1 and CDR2 are SGHNT and YENEEA. CDR3 length equals 16 residues. CDR3 loop: CASSPGTRAYTGELFF. CDR3 DNA sequence: TGTGCCAGCAGCCCCGGGACTAGGGCATATACCGGGGAGCTGTTTTTT.

The gene calls are TRBV15 and TRBJ2-2, with D possibly TRBD1 on 6 matching bases. V lost 4 bases to trimming and J lost 2 bases, with 14 bases between them. The CDR3 runs 16 residues. The germline gives CDR1 LNHNV, CDR2 YYDKDF (reference sequence). The chain's CDR3 is CATSIALDSNTGELFF. Here the CDR3 DNA reads TGTGCCACCAGCATAGCATTGGACAGTAACACCGGGGAGCTGTTTTTT.

This chain connects TRBV2 to TRBJ2-2, with 11 bases fitting TRBD2. From germline, CDR1 is SNHLY and CDR2 FYNNEI. V was clipped by 6 bases and J by 2 bases; unmatched bases: 8. CDR3 length equals 17 residues. The chain's CDR3 is CASRRDLAGGNTGELFF. The CDR3 nucleotides are TGTGCCAGCAGGAGGGATCTAGCGGGGGGTAACACCGGGGAGCTGTTTTTT.

This chain connects TRBV7-9 to TRBJ2-7; the D gene is possibly TRBD1 (6 bases). V shed 4 bases and J shed 0 bases, with 7 bases lying between them. Germline CDR1 SEHNR, CDR2 FQNEAQ (reference sequence). The CDR3 totals 13 residues. Here the CDR3 reads CASSWDNSYEQYF. In nucleotides, the CDR3 is TGTGCCAGCAGCTGGGACAACTCCTACGAGCAGTACTTC.